A few counts support the clone carrying this T cell receptor beta chain. These data are taken from a study of liver allograft versus peripheral blood T cells. About the research overall: Transplanted livers and recipients' peripheral blood had their T cell receptor repertoires compared.

TCRdb passed the reads through MiXCR, listing each CDR3 protein once. The sample gives around 18,000 distinct CDR3 sequences, 20% to 25% of which show up once; roughly an eighth is in the top ten. The germline V gene encodes CDR1 MNHEY and CDR2 SVGAGI. V gave up 6 bases and J gave up 1 base, with 10 bases separating them. There are 14 residues in the CDR3. V usage is TRBV6-5 and J usage is TRBJ1-3; perhaps TRBD1 as D (6 bases). The receptor was isolated from a human patient who had a liver transplant. Some T cells may arise from the graft donor. This CDR3 reads CASRARGSGNTIYF. The CDR3 region has the DNA TGTGCCAGCAGAGCCAGGGGATCTGGAAACACCATATATTTT.